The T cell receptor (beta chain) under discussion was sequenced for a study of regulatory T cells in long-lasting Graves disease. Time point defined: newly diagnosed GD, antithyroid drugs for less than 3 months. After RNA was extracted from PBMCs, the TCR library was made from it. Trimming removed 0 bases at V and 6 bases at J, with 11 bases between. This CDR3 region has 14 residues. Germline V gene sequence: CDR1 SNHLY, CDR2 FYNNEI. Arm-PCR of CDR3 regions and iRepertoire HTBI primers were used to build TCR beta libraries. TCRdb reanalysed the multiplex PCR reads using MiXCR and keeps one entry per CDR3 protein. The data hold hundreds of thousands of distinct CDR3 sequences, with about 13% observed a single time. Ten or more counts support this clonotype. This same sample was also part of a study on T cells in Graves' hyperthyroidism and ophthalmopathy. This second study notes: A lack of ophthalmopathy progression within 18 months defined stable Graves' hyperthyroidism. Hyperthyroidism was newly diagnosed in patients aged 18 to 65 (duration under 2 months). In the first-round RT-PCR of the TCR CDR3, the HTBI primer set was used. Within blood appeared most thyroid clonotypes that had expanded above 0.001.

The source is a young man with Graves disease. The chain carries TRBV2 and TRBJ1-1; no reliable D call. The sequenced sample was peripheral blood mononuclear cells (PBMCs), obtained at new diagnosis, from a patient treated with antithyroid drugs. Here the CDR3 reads CASSEAESKAEAFF. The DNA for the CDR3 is TGTGCCAGCAGTGAAGCCGAGTCAAAAGCTGAAGCTTTCTTT.